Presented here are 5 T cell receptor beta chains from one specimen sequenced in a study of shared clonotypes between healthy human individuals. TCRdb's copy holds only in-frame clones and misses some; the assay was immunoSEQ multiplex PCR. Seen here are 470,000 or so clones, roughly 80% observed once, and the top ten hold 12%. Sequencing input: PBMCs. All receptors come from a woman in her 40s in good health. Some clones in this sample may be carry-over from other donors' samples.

CDR3 residues: CSGISGSSYNEQFF. The DNA for the CDR3 is TGCAGCGGAATTAGCGGGAGTTCTTACAATGAGCAGTTCTTC. The genes are TRBV29-1 and TRBJ2-1; 9 bases fit TRBD2. The CDR3 extends over 14 amino acids. Germline CDR1 and CDR2: SQVTM and ANQGSEA. V gave up 7 bases and J gave up 4 bases; unmatched junction bases: 8.

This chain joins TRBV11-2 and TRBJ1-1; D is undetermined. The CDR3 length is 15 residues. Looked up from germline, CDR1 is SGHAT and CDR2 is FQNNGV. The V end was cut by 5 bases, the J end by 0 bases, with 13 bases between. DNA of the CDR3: TGTGCCAGCAGCCCACTAATTGGGGTGAACACTGAAGCTTTCTTT. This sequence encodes CASSPLIGVNTEAFF.

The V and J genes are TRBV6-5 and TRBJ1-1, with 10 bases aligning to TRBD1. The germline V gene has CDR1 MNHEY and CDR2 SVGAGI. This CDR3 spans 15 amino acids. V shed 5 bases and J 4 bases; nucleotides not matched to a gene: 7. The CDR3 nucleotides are TGTGCCAGCAGTCGACCGGGACAGGGGTCCACTGAAGCTTTCTTT. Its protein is CASSRPGQGSTEAFF.

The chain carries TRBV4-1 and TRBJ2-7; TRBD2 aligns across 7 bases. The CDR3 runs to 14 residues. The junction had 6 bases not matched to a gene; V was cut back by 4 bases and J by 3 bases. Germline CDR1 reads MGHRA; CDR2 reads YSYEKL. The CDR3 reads CASSRAGALYEQYF. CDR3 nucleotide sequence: TGCGCCAGCAGCCGGGCGGGAGCGCTCTACGAGCAGTACTTC.

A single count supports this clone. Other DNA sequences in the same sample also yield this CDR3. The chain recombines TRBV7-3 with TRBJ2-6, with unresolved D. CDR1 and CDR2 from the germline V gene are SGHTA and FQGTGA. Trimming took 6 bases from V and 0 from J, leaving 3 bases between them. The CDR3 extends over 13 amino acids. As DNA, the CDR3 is TGTGCCAGCAGTTTCTCTGGGGCCAACGTCCTGACTTTC. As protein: CASSFSGANVLTF.